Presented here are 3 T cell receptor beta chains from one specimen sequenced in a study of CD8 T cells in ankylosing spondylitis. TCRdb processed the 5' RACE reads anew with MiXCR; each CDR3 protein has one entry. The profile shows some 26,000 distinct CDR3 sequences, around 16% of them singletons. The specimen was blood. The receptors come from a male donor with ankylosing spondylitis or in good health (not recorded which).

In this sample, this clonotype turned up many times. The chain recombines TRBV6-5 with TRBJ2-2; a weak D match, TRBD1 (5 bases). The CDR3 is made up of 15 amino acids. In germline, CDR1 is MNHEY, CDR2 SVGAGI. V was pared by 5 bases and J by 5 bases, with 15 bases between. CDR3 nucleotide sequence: TGTGCCAGCAGTCGAGGACAAGTTAATACCGGGGAGCTGTTTTTT. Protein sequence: CASSRGQVNTGELFF.

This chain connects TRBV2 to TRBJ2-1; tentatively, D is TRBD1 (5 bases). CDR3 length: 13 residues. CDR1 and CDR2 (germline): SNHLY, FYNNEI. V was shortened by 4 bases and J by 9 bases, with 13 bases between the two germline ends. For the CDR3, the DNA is TGTGCCAGCAGTGTTCTTAGGGGTGCTGAGCAGTTCTTC. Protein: CASSVLRGAEQFF. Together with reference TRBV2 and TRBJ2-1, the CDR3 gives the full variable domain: EPEVTQTPSHQVTQMGQEVILRCVPISNHLYFYWYRQILGQKVEFLVSFYNNEISEKSEIFDDQFSVERPDGSNFTLKIRSTKLEDSAMYFCASSVLRGAEQFFGPGTRLTVL.

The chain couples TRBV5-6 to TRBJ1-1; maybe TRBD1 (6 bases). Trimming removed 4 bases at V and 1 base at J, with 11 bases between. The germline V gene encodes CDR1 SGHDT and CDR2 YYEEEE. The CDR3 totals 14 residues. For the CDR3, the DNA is TGTGCCAGCAGCCCAGGGGCGGCGAACACTGAAGCTTTCTTT. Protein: CASSPGAANTEAFF.